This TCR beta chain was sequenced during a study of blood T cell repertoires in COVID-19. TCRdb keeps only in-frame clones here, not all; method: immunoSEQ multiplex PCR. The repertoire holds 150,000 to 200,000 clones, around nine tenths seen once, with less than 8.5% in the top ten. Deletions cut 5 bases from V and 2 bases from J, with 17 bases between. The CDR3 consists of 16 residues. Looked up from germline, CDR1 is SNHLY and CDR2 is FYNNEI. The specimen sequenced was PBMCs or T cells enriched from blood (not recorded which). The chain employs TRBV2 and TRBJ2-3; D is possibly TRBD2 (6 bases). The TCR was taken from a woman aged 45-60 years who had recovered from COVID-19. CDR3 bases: TGTGCCAGCAGTCGACGGGGACTTGGACTCACAGATACGCAGTATTTT. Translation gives CASSRRGLGLTDTQYF.